The 24 T cell receptor beta chains below were found in one sample sequenced in a study of T cells in Graves' hyperthyroidism and ophthalmopathy. It was RNA transcripts that yielded the amplified TCR beta CDR3 regions. HTBI primers were used for first-round RT-PCR of the TCR CDR3. TCRdb ran MiXCR on the multiplex PCR reads and lists one entry per CDR3 protein. The table lists hundreds of thousands of distinct CDR3 sequences, around 13% of them singletons. The sequencing sample was made of blood. These receptors were obtained from a woman between 18 and 30 years old with Graves' hyperthyroidism.

This clonotype was detected ten times or more. The chain combines TRBV30 with TRBJ2-7; the D is unclear. The CDR3 runs to 12 residues. The V and J ends lost 2 bases and 3 bases respectively, with 8 bases between them. The germline gives CDR1 GTSNPN, CDR2 SVGIG (reference sequence). CDR3 region: CAWSKFIYEQYF. CDR3 nucleotide sequence: TGTGCCTGGAGTAAGTTTATCTACGAGCAGTACTTC.

The CDR3 DNA is TGTGCCAGCAGCGATGGGTTAGCTGGGGCCAACGTCCTGACTTTC. Its protein is CASSDGLAGANVLTF. The rearrangement joins TRBV7-2 to TRBJ2-6; D remains unclear. CDR3 length: 15 residues. Trimming stripped 5 bases from V and 2 bases from J, with 10 bases between. Looked up from germline, CDR1 is SGHTA and CDR2 is FQGNSA.

A word on this clonotype: A much more abundant neighbour one base away suggests this may be a read error. No conserved phenylalanine or tryptophan is present at the end of the CDR3, so a read error is the likely explanation. The chain carries TRBV3-1 and TRBJ2-7; tentatively, D is TRBD2 (6 bases). Per the germline V gene, CDR1 is LGHDT and CDR2 is YNNKEL (reference sequence). The ends were cut back, 1 base at V and 6 bases at J, with 22 bases in the middle. This CDR3 has 17 amino acids. The CDR3 DNA follows: TGTGCCAGCAGCCAAGTAGGCGGGACTGGCGGTTTTTCCGAGCAGTACCTC. As protein: CASSQVGGTGGFSEQYL.

J is TRBJ2-2 and V is TRBV7-3, with 7 bases lining up with TRBD1. With 2 bases clipped from V and 6 bases from J, the junction kept 6 bases outside the gene matches. The germline V gene has CDR1 SGHTA and CDR2 FQGTGA. The CDR3 sequence is 15 residues long. CDR3 DNA: TGTGCCAGCAGCTTAGGTGACAGGGTCGCCGGGGAGCTGTTTTTT. It codes for CASSLGDRVAGELFF.

The chain links TRBV6-5 to TRBJ1-3; no definite D call. Germline CDR1 reads MNHEY; CDR2 reads SVGAGI. CDR3 size: 15 residues. The germline V and J ends were trimmed by 4 bases and 0 bases, with 10 bases remaining between them. This chain's CDR3 is CASSSNLLSGNTIYF. In nucleotides, the CDR3 is TGTGCCAGCAGTTCCAATCTTCTCTCTGGAAACACCATATATTTT.

The genes are TRBV19 and TRBJ1-6; no definite D call. V lost 6 bases and J lost 6, with 12 bases in between. The V gene's germline CDR1 is LNHDA and CDR2 SQIVND (reference sequence). The CDR3 is 14 amino acids. CDR3 region: CASRLGPTNSPLHF. The CDR3 DNA is TGTGCCAGTAGGCTTGGACCGACTAATTCACCCCTCCACTTT.

CDR3 in amino acids: CASSLESGSWNEQFF. CDR3 sequence (DNA): TGTGCCAGCAGCTTAGAAAGCGGGAGTTGGAATGAGCAGTTCTTC. The chain has TRBV7-2 and TRBJ2-1, with 8 bases matching TRBD2. Germline V gene lookup returns CDR1 SGHTA and CDR2 FQGNSA. V gave up 1 base and J gave up 7 bases; unmatched junction bases: 6. CDR3 length: 15 residues.

This clonotype was detected a few times. V gene TRBV28 combines with J gene TRBJ1-1, with D possibly matching TRBD1 (5 bases). Germline CDR1 reads MDHEN; CDR2 reads SYDVKM. CDR3 length: 14 amino acids. V was clipped by 6 bases and J by 0 bases, with 11 bases between them. The CDR3 loop is CASRTQGLNTEAFF. The DNA of the CDR3 is TGTGCCAGCAGGACCCAGGGATTGAACACTGAAGCTTTCTTT.

This clonotype has a single count. This chain connects TRBV13 to TRBJ2-1; TRBD2 is a possible D gene (5 bases). There are 14 residues in the CDR3. The V end lost 6 bases, the J end lost 10 bases, and 19 bases lay between the germline ends. From germline, CDR1 is PRHDT and CDR2 FYEKMQ (reference sequence). Written as DNA, the CDR3 is TGTGCCAGCAGTCCGACGGGTTCGACGGGGGAGCAGTTCTTC. Encoded protein: CASSPTGSTGEQFF.

In this sample, this clonotype turned up many times. CDR3 DNA: TGTGCCACCAGTCACAGCGGGAGCCTTAATGAGCAGTTCTTC. Translating it yields CATSHSGSLNEQFF. This chain links TRBV24-1 with TRBJ2-1, with 8 bases fitting TRBD2. The CDR3 is 14 amino acids. Per germline, CDR1 KGHDR and CDR2 SFDVKD. Trimming removed 6 bases from V and 7 bases from J; junction bases left unmatched: 7.

This clonotype was seen a few times. CDR3 residues: CASSLGQRGRETQYF. CDR3 DNA: TGTGCCAGCAGCTTAGGCCAGCGGGGGAGGGAGACCCAGTACTTC. The V and J genes are TRBV7-9 and TRBJ2-5, with 8 positions matching TRBD2. The V segment lost 1 base and the J segment 5 bases; nucleotides outside the gene matches: 6. Germline CDR1 and CDR2: SEHNR and FQNEAQ (reference sequence). The CDR3 extends over 15 amino acids.

The chain combines TRBV29-1 with TRBJ1-1; TRBD1 might be the D (6 bases). The CDR3 spans 13 residues. V was pared by 6 bases and J by 4 bases, with 15 bases between. The germline V gene encodes CDR1 SQVTM and CDR2 ANQGSEA. The CDR3 sequence is CSVSGALATEAFF. CDR3 in DNA: TGCAGCGTATCGGGGGCGTTGGCCACTGAAGCTTTCTTT.

Comments on this clonotype: Relative to the germline gene, one junction end is altered; a read error may explain this. This sequence joins TRBV7-7 and TRBJ2-2; 8 nucleotides align to TRBD1. CDR1 is SSHAT and CDR2 is FNYEAQ in the germline V gene (reference sequence). This CDR3 region has 16 residues. The CDR3 nucleotides read TGTGCTAGCAGCTCAGGGGGCGCGGGTAACCCCGGGGAGCTGTTTTTT. It specifies CASSSGGAGNPGELFF.

Only one count was recorded for this clonotype. The chain joins TRBV7-9 to TRBJ1-2; TRBD1 agrees at 7 bases. The germline CDR1 and CDR2 sequences are SEHNR and FQNEAQ (reference sequence). This CDR3 contains 14 residues. Trimming took 3 bases from V and 6 from J; bases not matched to a gene: 7. The CDR3 DNA sequence: TGTGCCAGCAGCTTCCGACAGGGTGCGGATGGCTACACCTTC. It is translated as CASSFRQGADGYTF.

This clonotype was seen more than once but under ten times. The chain employs TRBV6-2 or TRBV6-3 and TRBJ1-1; perhaps TRBD1 as D (5 bases). The CDR3 runs 15 residues. V lost 2 bases, J lost 1 base, and 11 bases lay in between. From germline, CDR1 is MNHEY and CDR2 SVGEGT. The CDR3: CASSYQGLRNTEAFF. In DNA form, the CDR3 reads TGTGCCAGCAGTTACCAGGGACTCAGGAACACTGAAGCTTTCTTT.

This clonotype was recorded many times. V gene TRBV7-6 combines with J gene TRBJ2-1, with D unclear. CDR3 length: 15 amino acids. The germline CDR1 and CDR2 sequences are SGHVS and FNYEAQ. Trimming removed 4 bases at V and 4 bases at J, with 14 bases between. The chain's CDR3 is CASSSSRVTYNEQFF. CDR3 nucleotides: TGTGCCAGCAGCTCATCGAGAGTTACTTACAATGAGCAGTTCTTC.

This clonotype was counted ten times or more. The chain carries TRBV13 and TRBJ1-2; D is possibly TRBD1 (5 bases). Trimming cost V 5 bases and J 3 bases, with 13 bases left between them. Germline lookup yields CDR1 PRHDT and CDR2 FYEKMQ (reference sequence). The CDR3 totals 14 residues. DNA for the CDR3: TGTGCCAGCAGCGCCCAGGGTCTTGACTATGGCTACACCTTC. Protein: CASSAQGLDYGYTF.

This clonotype was counted a few times. V and J are TRBV12-3 or TRBV12-4 and TRBJ2-2; maybe TRBD1 (6 bases). This CDR3 region has 14 residues. V shed 7 bases and J shed 5 bases, with 14 bases lying between them. The CDR3 nucleotides are TGTGCCAGCAATGTGAACAGGGATACCGGGGAGCTGTTTTTT. As protein: CASNVNRDTGELFF.

Points on this clonotype: A much larger clone is a single base away; this may be a read error. The gene calls are TRBV4-3 and TRBJ1-1; D not certain. The V end was cut by 1 base, the J end by 0 bases, with 6 bases between. Germline CDR1 is LGHNA and CDR2 is YSLEER. The CDR3 spans 14 residues. DNA of the CDR3: TGCGCCAGCAGCCAAGCTCAGGTGAACACTGAAGCTTTCTTT. It translates to CASSQAQVNTEAFF.

This clonotype has more than one count but fewer than ten. This chain connects TRBV10-3 to TRBJ2-7; no clear D. The V end lost 5 bases, the J end lost 4 bases, and 12 bases lay between the germline ends. Per germline, CDR1 ENHRY and CDR2 SYGVKD. This CDR3 has 13 amino acids. Here the CDR3 reads CAISPGPLYEQYF. In DNA, the CDR3 is TGTGCCATCAGTCCCGGACCCTTGTACGAGCAGTACTTC.

This clonotype was found many times. This chain connects TRBV28 to TRBJ2-1; D is ambiguous. Per the germline V gene, CDR1 is MDHEN and CDR2 is SYDVKM. Trimming pared 2 bases from V and 0 bases from J, leaving 8 bases between. CDR3 length: 15 amino acids. The CDR3: CASSLTPSSYNEQFF. CDR3 bases: TGTGCCAGCAGTTTAACACCGAGCTCCTACAATGAGCAGTTCTTC.

About this clonotype itself: The junction does not match germline at one end; this may be a read error. This sequence joins TRBV27 and TRBJ2-1; D perhaps matches TRBD1 (5 bases). CDR1 is MNHEY and CDR2 is SMNVEV in the germline V gene (reference sequence). This CDR3 has 17 amino acids. The CDR3 DNA reads as TGTGTCAGCAGTTTAGGGGCTTGGGGTAGCTCCTACGATGAGCAGTTCTTC. This translates into CVSSLGAWGSSYDEQFF.

The V gene is TRBV19, the J gene TRBJ2-3; TRBD1 is a possible D gene (6 bases). Germline V CDR1 and CDR2: LNHDA, SQIVND (reference sequence). V was pared by 6 bases and J by 1 base, with 11 bases between. This CDR3 has 14 amino acids. CDR3 loop: CASRKEGGTDTQYF. As DNA, the CDR3 is TGTGCCAGTAGAAAAGAGGGGGGCACAGATACGCAGTATTTT.

This clonotype appeared a few times. This chain links TRBV30 with TRBJ2-3; no clear D gene. The CDR3 is 12 amino acids. Deletions cut 3 bases from V and 4 bases from J, with 8 bases between. The germline V gene encodes CDR1 GTSNPN and CDR2 SVGIG (reference sequence). CDR3 region: CAWRVSSDTQYF. The CDR3 coding sequence is TGTGCCTGGAGAGTTTCGTCAGATACGCAGTATTTT.